This T cell receptor beta chain was sequenced during a study of OX40 agonist ivuxolimab in advanced cancers. The data were produced by immunoSEQ multiplex PCR, yet TCRdb's version contains in-frame clones alone and is incomplete. This sample has about 51,000 clones, with around 82% found just once. The length of the CDR3 is 18 residues. Germline loops: CDR1 SGHNT, CDR2 YYREEE (reference sequence). With 4 bases removed from V and 3 bases from J, the gap between germline ends came to 20 bases. The rearrangement uses TRBV5-4 and TRBJ2-6, with a weak D call TRBD2 (6 bases). The receptor was derived from an adult with an advanced solid tumor such as melanoma, head and neck, liver or kidney cancer. The sequenced sample was CD4+ or CD8+ T cells sorted from blood, obtained in a trial of the OX40 agonist ivuxolimab. The chain's CDR3 is CASSDKAWRARGANVLTF. CDR3 sequence (DNA): TGTGCCAGCAGCGATAAGGCGTGGAGGGCGCGTGGGGCCAACGTCCTGACTTTC.